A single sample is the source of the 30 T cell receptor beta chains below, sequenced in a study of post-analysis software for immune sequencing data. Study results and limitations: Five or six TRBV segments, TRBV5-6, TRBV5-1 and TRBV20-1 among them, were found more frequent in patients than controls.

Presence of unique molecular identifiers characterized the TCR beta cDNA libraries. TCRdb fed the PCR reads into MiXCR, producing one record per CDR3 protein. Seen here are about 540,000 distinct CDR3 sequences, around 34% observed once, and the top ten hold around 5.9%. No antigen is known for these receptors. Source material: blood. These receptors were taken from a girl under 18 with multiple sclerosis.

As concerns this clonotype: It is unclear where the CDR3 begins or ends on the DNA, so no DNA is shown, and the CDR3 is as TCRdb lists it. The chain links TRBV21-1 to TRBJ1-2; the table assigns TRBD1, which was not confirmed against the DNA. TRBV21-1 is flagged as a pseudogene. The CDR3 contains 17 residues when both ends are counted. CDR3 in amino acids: CASSKLPIGQGNYGCTF.

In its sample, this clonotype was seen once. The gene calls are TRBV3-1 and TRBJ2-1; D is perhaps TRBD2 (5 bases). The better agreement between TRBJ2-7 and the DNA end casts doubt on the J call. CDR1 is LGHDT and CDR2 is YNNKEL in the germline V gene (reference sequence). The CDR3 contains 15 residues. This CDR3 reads CASSPDYSRKNEQYF. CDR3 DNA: TGTGCCAGCAGTCCCGACTATAGCAGGAAGAATGAGCAGTACTTC.

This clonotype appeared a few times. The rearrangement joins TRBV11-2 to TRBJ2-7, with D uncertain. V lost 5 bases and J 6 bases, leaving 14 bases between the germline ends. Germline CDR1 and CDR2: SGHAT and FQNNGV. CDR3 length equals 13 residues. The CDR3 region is CASSVSPSGEQYF. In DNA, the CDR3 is TGTGCCAGCAGCGTCTCGCCCTCTGGCGAGCAGTACTTC.

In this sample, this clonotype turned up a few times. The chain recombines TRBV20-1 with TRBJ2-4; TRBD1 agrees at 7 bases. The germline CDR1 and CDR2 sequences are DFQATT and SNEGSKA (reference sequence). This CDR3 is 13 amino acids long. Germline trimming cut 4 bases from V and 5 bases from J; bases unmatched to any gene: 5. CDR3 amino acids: CSATWTGQNIQYF. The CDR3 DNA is TGCAGTGCTACATGGACAGGCCAAAACATTCAGTACTTC.

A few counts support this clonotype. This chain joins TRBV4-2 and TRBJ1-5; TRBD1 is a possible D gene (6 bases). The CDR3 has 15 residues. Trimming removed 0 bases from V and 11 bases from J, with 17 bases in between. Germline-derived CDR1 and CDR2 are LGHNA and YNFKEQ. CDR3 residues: CASSQEYRDTRSQHF. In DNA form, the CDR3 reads TGTGCCAGCAGCCAAGAATATCGGGACACCAGGTCCCAGCATTTT.

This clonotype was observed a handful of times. As DNA, the CDR3 is TGCGCCAGCTCAGACAGGGAGTACGAGCAGTACTTC. Translating gives CASSDREYEQYF. V usage is TRBV5-1 and J usage is TRBJ2-7, with 7 bases lining up with TRBD1. The V gene end was trimmed by 7 bases and the J gene end by 4 bases; junction bases not matched to a gene: 5. The CDR3 loop spans 12 amino acids. The germline CDR1 and CDR2 sequences are SGHRS and YFSETQ.

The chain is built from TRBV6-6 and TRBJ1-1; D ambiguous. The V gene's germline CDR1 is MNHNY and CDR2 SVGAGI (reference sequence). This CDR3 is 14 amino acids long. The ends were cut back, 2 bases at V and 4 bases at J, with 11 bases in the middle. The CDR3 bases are TGTGCCAGCAGTTACGAGGTTGTGGGCACTGAAGCTTTCTTT. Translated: CASSYEVVGTEAFF.

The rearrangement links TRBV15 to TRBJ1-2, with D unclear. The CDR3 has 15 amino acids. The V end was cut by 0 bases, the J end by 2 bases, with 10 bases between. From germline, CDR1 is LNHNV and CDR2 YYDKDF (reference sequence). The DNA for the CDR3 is TGTGCCACCAGCAGAGAAGTAAGACACAACTATGGCTACACCTTC. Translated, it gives CATSREVRHNYGYTF.

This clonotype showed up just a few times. Here the CDR3 reads CASSQDGTSGRNEQFF. The CDR3 DNA follows: TGCGCCAGCAGCCAAGACGGGACTAGCGGACGCAATGAGCAGTTCTTC. This chain joins TRBV4-1 and TRBJ2-1; 11 bases map to TRBD2. There are 16 residues in the CDR3. Looked up from germline, CDR1 is MGHRA and CDR2 is YSYEKL. With V trimmed by 0 bases and J by 6 bases, 4 bases remained unmatched.

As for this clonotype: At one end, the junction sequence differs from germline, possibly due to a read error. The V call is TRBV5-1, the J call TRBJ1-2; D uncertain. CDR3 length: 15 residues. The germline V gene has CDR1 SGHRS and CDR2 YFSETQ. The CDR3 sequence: CVSSFGGRFTDGYTF. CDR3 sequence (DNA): TGCGTCAGCAGCTTTGGAGGACGGTTCACTGATGGCTACACCTTC.

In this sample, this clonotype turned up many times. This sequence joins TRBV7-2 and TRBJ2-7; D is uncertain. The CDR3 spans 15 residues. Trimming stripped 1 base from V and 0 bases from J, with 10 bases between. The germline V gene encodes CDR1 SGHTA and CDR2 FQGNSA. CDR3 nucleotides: TGTGCCAGCAGCTTAGACGGCGGTCCCTCCTACGAGCAGTACTTC. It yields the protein CASSLDGGPSYEQYF.

CDR3 bases: TGCAGCGTGGAGTGGGGGGGCTCAGATACGCAGTATTTT. It specifies CSVEWGGSDTQYF. V and J are TRBV29-1 and TRBJ2-3; D may be TRBD2 (7 bases). This CDR3 is built from 13 residues. CDR1 SQVTM and CDR2 ANQGSEA come from the germline V gene. V dropped 6 bases and J dropped 4 bases, with 14 bases sitting between them.

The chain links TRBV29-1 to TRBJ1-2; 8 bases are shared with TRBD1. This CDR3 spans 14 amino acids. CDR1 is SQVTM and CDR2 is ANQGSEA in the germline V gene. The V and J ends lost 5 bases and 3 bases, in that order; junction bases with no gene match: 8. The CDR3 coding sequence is TGCAGCGTTCGGCAGGGGGCCTTTGACTATGGCTACACCTTC. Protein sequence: CSVRQGAFDYGYTF.

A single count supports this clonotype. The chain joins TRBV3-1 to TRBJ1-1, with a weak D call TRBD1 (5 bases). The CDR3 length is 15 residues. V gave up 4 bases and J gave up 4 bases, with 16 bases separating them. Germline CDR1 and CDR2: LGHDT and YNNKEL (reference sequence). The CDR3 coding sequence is TGTGCCAGCAGCCCTCCTCGCAGGGCCGGCACTGAAGCTTTCTTT. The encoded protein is CASSPPRRAGTEAFF.

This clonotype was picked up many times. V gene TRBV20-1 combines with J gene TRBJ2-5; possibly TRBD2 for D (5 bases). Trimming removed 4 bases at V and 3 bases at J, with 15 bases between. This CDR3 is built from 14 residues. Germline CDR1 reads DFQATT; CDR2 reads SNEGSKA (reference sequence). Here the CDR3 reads CSAIYGVQKETQYF. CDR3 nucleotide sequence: TGCAGTGCTATATACGGGGTACAGAAAGAGACCCAGTACTTC.

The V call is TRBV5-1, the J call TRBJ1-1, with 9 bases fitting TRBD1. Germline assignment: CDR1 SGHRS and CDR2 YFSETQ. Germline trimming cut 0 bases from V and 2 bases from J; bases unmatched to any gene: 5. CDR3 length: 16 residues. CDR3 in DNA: TGCGCCAGCAGCTTGGAGACAGGGGGTGTCAACACTGAAGCTTTCTTT. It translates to CASSLETGGVNTEAFF. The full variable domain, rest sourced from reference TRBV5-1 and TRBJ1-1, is KAGVTQTPRYLIKTRGQQVTLSCSPISGHRSVSWYQQTPGQGLQFLFEYFSETQRNKGNFPGRFSGRQFSNSRSEMNVSTLELGDSALYLCASSLETGGVNTEAFFGQGTRLTVV.

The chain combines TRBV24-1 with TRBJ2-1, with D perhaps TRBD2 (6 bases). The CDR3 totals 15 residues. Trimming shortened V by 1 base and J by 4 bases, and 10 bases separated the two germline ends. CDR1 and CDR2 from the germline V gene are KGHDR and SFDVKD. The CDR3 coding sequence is TGTGCCACCAGTGATTTCGGGGGACTGTACAATGAGCAGTTCTTC. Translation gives CATSDFGGLYNEQFF.

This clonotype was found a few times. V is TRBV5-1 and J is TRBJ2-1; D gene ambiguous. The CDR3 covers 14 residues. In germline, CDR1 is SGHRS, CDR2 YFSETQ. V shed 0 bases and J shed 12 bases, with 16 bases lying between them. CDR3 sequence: CASSLANSHLGQFF. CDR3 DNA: TGCGCCAGCAGCTTGGCCAACAGCCACTTGGGGCAGTTCTTC.

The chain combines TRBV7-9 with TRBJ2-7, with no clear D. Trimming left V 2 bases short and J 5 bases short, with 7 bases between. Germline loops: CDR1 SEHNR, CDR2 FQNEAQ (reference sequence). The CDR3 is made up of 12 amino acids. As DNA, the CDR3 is TGTGCCAGCAGCTTACTTGGGCACGAGCAGTACTTC. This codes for CASSLLGHEQYF.

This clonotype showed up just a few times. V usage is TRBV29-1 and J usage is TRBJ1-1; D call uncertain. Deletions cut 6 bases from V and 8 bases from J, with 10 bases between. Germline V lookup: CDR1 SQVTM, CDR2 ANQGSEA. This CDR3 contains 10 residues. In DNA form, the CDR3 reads TGCAGCGTAATCACTACAGAAGCTTTCTTT. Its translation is CSVITTEAFF.

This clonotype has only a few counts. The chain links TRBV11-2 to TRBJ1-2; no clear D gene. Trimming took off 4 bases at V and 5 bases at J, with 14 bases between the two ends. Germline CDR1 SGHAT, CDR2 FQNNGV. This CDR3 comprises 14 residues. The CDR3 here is CASSSYEGGYGYTF. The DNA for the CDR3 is TGTGCCAGCAGCTCCTACGAGGGAGGGTATGGCTACACCTTC.

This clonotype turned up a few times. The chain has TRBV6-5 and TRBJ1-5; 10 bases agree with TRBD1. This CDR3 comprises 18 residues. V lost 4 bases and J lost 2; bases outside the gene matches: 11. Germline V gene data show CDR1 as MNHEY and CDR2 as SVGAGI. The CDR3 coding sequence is TGTGCCAGCAGTTTGGGGACAGGGGTAAGGAAGGGCAATCAGCCCCAGCATTTT. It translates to CASSLGTGVRKGNQPQHF.

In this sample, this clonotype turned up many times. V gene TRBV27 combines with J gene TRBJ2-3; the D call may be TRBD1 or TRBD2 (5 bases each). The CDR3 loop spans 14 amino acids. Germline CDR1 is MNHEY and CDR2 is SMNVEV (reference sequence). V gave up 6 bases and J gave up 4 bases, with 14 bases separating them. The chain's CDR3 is CASRWGSRADTQYF. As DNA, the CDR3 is TGTGCCAGCAGATGGGGGAGTAGGGCAGATACGCAGTATTTT.

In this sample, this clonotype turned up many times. CDR3 bases: TGCGCCAGCAGCTTGGACGGGGCTAACTATGGCTACACCTTC. Encoded protein: CASSLDGANYGYTF. The V call is TRBV5-1, the J call TRBJ1-2; the D is unclear. The V end was cut by 0 bases, the J end by 0 bases, with 6 bases between. From germline, CDR1 is SGHRS and CDR2 YFSETQ. This CDR3 spans 14 amino acids.

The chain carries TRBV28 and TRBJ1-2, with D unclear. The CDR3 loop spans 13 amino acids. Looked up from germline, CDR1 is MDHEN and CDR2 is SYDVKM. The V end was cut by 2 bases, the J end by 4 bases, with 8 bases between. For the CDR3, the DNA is TGTGCCAGCAGTTTACGGGCTGTCTATGGCTACACCTTC. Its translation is CASSLRAVYGYTF.

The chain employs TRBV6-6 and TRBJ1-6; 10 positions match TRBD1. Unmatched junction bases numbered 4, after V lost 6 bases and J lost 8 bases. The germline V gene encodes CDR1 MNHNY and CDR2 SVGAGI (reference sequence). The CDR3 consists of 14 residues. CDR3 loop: CASSRGQGDSPLHF. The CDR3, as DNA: TGTGCCAGCAGCCGAGGACAGGGGGATTCACCCCTCCACTTT.

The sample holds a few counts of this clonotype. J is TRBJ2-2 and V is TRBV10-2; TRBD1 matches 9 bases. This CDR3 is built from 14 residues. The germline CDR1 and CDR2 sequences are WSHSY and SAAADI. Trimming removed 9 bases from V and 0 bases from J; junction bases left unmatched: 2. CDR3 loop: CASGTGSNTGELFF. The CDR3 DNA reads TGCGCCAGTGGGACAGGGTCGAACACCGGGGAGCTGTTTTTT.

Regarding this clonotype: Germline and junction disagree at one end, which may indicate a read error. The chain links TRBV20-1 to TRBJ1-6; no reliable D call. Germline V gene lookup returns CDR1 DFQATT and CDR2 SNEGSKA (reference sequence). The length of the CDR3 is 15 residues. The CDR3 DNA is TGCAGTGCTGAGGGCGCGTACTCCTATAATGCACCCCTCCACTTT. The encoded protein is CSAEGAYSYNAPLHF.

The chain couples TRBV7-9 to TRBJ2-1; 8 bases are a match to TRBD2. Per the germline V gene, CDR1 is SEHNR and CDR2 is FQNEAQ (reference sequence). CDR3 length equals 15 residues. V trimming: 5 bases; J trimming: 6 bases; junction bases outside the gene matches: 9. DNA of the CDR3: TGTGCCAGCAGCCCACCGGGACTAGGGGGCAATGAGCAGTTCTTC. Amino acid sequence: CASSPPGLGGNEQFF.

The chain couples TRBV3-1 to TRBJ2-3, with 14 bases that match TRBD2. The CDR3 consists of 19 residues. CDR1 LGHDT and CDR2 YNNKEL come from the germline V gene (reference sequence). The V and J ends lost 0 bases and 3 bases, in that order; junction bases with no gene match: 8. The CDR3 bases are TGTGCCAGCAGCCAAGACGGAGGGACTAGCGGGGGCGTAACAGATACGCAGTATTTT. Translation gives CASSQDGGTSGGVTDTQYF.